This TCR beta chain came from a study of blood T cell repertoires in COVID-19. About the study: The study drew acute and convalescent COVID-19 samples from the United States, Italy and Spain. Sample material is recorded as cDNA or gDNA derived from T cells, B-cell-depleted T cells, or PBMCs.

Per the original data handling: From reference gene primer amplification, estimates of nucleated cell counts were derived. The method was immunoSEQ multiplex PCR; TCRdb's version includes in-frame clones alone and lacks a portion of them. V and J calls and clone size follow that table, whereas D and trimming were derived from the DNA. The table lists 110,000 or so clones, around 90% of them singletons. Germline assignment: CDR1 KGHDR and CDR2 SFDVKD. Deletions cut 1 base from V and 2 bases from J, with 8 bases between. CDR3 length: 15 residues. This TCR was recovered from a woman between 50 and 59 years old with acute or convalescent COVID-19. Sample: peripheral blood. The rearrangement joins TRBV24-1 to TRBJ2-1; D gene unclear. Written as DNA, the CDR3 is TGTGCCACCAGTGATTTTACAGATACCTACAATGAGCAGTTCTTC. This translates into CATSDFTDTYNEQFF.